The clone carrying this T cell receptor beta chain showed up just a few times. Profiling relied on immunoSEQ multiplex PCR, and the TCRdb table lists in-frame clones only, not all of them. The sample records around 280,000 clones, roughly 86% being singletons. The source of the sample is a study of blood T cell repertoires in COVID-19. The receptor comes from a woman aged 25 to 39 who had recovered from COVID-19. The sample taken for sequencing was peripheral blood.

In DNA, the CDR3 is TGTGCCAGCAGTAGAGACGTGGGACAGGGATCCTACGAGCAGTACTTC. Translating it yields CASSRDVGQGSYEQYF. The genes are TRBV7-2 and TRBJ2-7; 9 positions agree with TRBD1. CDR1 is SGHTA, CDR2 FQGNSA, per germline. This CDR3 is 16 amino acids long. After removal of 6 bases from V and 1 base from J, the junction contained 10 bases not matched to a gene.